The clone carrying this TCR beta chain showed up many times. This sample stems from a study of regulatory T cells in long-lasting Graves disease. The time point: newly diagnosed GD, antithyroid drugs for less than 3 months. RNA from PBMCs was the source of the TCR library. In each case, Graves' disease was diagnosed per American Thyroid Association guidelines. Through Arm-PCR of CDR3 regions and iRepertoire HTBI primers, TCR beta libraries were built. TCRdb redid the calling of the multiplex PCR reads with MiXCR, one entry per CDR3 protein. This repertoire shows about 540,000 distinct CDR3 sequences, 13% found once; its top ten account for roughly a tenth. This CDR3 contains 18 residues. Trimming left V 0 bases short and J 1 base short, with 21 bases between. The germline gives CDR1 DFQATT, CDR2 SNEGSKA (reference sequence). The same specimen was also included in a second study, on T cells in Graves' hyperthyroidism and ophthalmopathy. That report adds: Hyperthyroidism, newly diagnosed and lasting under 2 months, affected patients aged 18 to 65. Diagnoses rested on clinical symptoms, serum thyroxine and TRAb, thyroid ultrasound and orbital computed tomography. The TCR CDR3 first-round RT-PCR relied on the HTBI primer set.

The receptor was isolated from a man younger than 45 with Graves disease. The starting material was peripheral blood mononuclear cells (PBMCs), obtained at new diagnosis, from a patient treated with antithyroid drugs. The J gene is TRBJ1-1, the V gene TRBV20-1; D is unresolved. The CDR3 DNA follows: TGCAGTGCTAGAGATCATGTAGGCAGGAACCGCTGGAACACTGAAGCTTTCTTT. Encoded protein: CSARDHVGRNRWNTEAFF.